This TCR beta chain was sequenced during a study of immune cell composition in non-small cell lung cancer. Study observations and caveats: Top 10 clone scores and clonality were higher in squamous than adenocarcinoma. Squamous carcinomas (roughly 80%) more often had tumour-associated clones >0.5% than adenocarcinomas (33%). No significant correlation existed between pack-years smoked and tumour clonality.

This table comes from immunoSEQ multiplex PCR, and its TCRdb copy is limited to in-frame clones, with some not included. Here the sample spans about 4,900 clones, just over 75% being singletons. In the case of this clone: Its antigen is undetermined.

Template was genomic DNA from frozen, unsorted single-cell suspensions. The V gene's germline CDR1 is SGHDT and CDR2 YYEEEE. Trimming shortened V by 4 bases and J by 4 bases, and 15 bases separated the two germline ends. The CDR3 is made up of 16 amino acids. The V and J genes are TRBV5-6 and TRBJ2-6, with D possibly matching TRBD1 (5 bases). The sequenced sample consisted of lung tumor tissue. The receptor was derived from a human donor with non-small cell lung cancer. The DNA of the CDR3 is TGTGCCAGCAGCCTAAATCCTGGGGCCGGGGCCAACGTCCTGACTTTC. Protein sequence: CASSLNPGAGANVLTF.